The rows below give T cell receptor beta chains drawn from one sample of a study of cytomegalovirus exposure and HLA in healthy donors. TCRdb's table, derived via immunoSEQ multiplex PCR, lists solely in-frame clones and lacks some. This table has about 120,000 clones, around 86% appearing once. Sequencing was carried out using PBMCs. The receptors here all came from a man between 18 and 35 years old in good health and CMV-seronegative. Each CDR3 is given with its conserved first and last residue. The D gene is left open where the match is weak.

D: TRBD2
V: TRBV7-2
CDR3: CASSPRLAGGGTDTQYF

D: TRBD1
V: TRBV15
CDR3: CATSRGSTGGQPQHF

D: TRBD2
V: TRBV7-2
CDR3: CASRTSGLNTGELFF

D: .
V: TRBV5-4
CDR3: CASSPFESSYNEQFF

D: TRBD1
V: TRBV30
CDR3: CAWSVGQGYEQYF

D: TRBD2
V: TRBV6-1
CDR3: CASSGHGTSAPQETQYF

D: TRBD1
V: TRBV14
CDR3: CASSQRPGGREQFF

D: TRBD1
V: TRBV4-2
CDR3: CASSQDQTGGDPIPNTEAFF

D: TRBD2
V: TRBV7-2
CDR3: CASIAQGGGAFHEQYF

D: .
V: TRBV29-1
CDR3: CSVRTNYGYTF

D: TRBD2
V: TRBV5-8
CDR3: CASSTSGTYNEQFF

D: .
V: TRBV5-1
CDR3: CASSLAGDTGELFF

D: .
V: TRBV13
CDR3: CASSSPGETQYF

D: .
V: TRBV7-2
CDR3: CASSRDRDWGMEQYF

D: .
V: TRBV5-1
CDR3: CASSFTGKMNTEAFF

D: .
V: TRBV30
CDR3: CAWSGGNNEQFF

D: TRBD1
V: TRBV18
CDR3: CASSQDRGTYQETQYF

D: TRBD2
V: TRBV13
CDR3: CASSGRTSGGYEQYF

D: .
V: TRBV7-9
CDR3: CASSLGTDTHEQYF

D: TRBD2
V: TRBV4-1
CDR3: CASSQLAENTGELFF

D: .
V: TRBV29-1
CDR3: CSGGANTEAFF

D: .
V: TRBV13
CDR3: CASSAAEGEQYF

D: .
V: TRBV1
CDR3: CTSSHRGTDTQYF

D: .
V: TRBV7-9
CDR3: CASTTNVEANTGELFF

D: .
V: TRBV7-8
CDR3: CASSLGAAGGNEQFF

D: TRBD2
V: TRBV6-6
CDR3: CASSTTSGSDTQYF

D: TRBD1
V: TRBV5-1
CDR3: CASSSRGTGNEQYF

D: .
V: TRBV7-8
CDR3: CASSLENRGGRNQPQHF

D: .
V: TRBV27
CDR3: CASSFSGREYSYEQYF